This T cell receptor (beta chain) derives from a study of neurological immune-mediated disorders. Turning to the study itself: Disease course was recorded as relapsing-remitting for about 31 and secondary progressive for about 9% of the roughly 35 multiple sclerosis patients. The study, taken as a whole, reports: None of the CDR3 amino acid sequences of expanded clones were shared across subjects, and this suggested private repertoires in all groups. No link was found between any clinical or MRI feature and the multiple sclerosis repertoire cluster.

The unsorted libraries had their origin in 2 million PBMCs stored at -80 C. This clonotype has a count of ten or more. The antigen remains unidentified. CDR3 length: 14 residues. Trimming removed 7 bases at V and 6 bases at J, with 17 bases between. TCRdb re-called the 5' RACE reads with MiXCR, one entry per CDR3 protein. The sample lists some 60,000 distinct CDR3 sequences, about 3.5% occurring once. This clonotype was sampled from a woman between 45 and 60 years old with multiple sclerosis. This chain connects TRBV12-3 or TRBV12-4 to TRBJ2-3; D uncertain. Sequenced input: PBMCs. The CDR3 reads CASTSSGGPDTQYF. CDR3 coding DNA: TGTGCCAGCACCTCCTCGGGCGGTCCGGATACGCAGTATTTT.